This T cell receptor (beta chain) was sequenced in a study of radiotherapy plus CTLA-4 blockade in lung cancer. Regarding the study as a whole: Increased serum interferon-beta after radiation also reportedly predicted response strongly.

Points on this clone: The antigen is not known.

CDR3 length: 14 residues. The germline V gene has CDR1 GTSNPN and CDR2 SVGIG (reference sequence). The V and J ends lost 0 bases and 2 bases respectively, with 10 bases between them. Some clones are missing from TCRdb's copy, which holds only in-frame ones; the method was immunoSEQ multiplex PCR. The data hold 81,000 or so clones, with about 83% observed a single time. This chain uses TRBV30 with TRBJ1-2; D gene ambiguous. This clonotype was obtained from a human donor with non-small cell lung cancer that progressed on radiotherapy plus ipilimumab. Sequenced here: peripheral blood, sampled from a patient treated with radiotherapy plus ipilimumab. The CDR3 sequence is CAWSVVVRNYGYTF. CDR3 nucleotides: TGTGCCTGGAGTGTGGTAGTTAGGAACTATGGCTACACCTTC.